This note documents a single TCR beta chain sequence. Only in-frame clones appear in the TCRdb table, and some are missing; sequencing was by immunoSEQ multiplex PCR. The table shows 300,000 or so clones, with about 85% occurring only once. The data belong to a study of blood T cell repertoires in COVID-19. From germline, CDR1 is MRHNA and CDR2 SNTAGT. Trimming removed 3 bases from V and 8 bases from J, with 10 bases in between. The CDR3 contains 12 residues. Sequencing was performed on peripheral blood. The origin of this receptor is a woman between 50 and 59 years old with active or convalescent COVID-19. This sequence joins TRBV6-4 and TRBJ1-2; tentatively, D is TRBD1 (5 bases). CDR3: CASSEPGFGYTF. The CDR3 region has the DNA TGTGCCAGCAGTGAGCCAGGGTTCGGCTACACCTTC.